This T cell receptor (beta chain) is drawn from a study of blood T cell repertoires in COVID-19. Participant-reported clinical history was the basis for cohort assignment. Assay: immunoSEQ multiplex PCR; the TCRdb copy retains only in-frame clones and omits some. Among about 380,000 clones listed, around 89% were seen once. The CDR3 loop spans 14 amino acids. V was pared by 3 bases and J by 0 bases, with 9 bases between. Germline values: CDR1 MGHDK, CDR2 SYGVNS. The sequenced material came from PBMCs or T cells enriched from blood (not recorded which). This receptor was taken from a young woman who had recovered from COVID-19. The chain joins TRBV25-1 to TRBJ2-7; a possible D gene is TRBD1 (6 bases). The CDR3 DNA follows: TGTGCCAGCAGTGAGTGGGACAACTCCTACGAGCAGTACTTC. Protein product: CASSEWDNSYEQYF.